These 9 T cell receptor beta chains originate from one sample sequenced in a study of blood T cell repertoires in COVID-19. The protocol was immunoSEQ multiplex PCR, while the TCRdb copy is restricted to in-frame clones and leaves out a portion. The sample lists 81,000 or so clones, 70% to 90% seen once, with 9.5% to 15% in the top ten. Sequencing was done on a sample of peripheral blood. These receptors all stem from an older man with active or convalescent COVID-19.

CDR3 protein: CASSPPSEETQYF. Written as DNA, the CDR3 is TGTGCCAGCTCACCTCCGTCCGAAGAGACCCAGTACTTC. The rearrangement links TRBV18 to TRBJ2-5; D gene unclear. V was shortened by 3 bases and J by 3 bases, with 8 bases between the two germline ends. CDR1 KGHSH and CDR2 LQKENI come from the germline V gene. The CDR3 sequence is 13 residues long.

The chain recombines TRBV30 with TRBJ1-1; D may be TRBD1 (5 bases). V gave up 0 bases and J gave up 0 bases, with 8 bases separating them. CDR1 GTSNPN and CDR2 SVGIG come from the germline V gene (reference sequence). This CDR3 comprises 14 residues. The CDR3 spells CAWSVARVNTEAFF. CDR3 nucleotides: TGTGCCTGGAGTGTAGCCAGGGTGAACACTGAAGCTTTCTTT.

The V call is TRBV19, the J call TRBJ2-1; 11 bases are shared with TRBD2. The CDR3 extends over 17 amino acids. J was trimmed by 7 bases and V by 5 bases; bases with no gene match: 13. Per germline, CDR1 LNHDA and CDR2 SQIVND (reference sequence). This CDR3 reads CASSPASGGSPGNEQFF. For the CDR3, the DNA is TGTGCCAGTAGTCCGGCTAGCGGGGGGTCCCCTGGTAATGAGCAGTTCTTC.

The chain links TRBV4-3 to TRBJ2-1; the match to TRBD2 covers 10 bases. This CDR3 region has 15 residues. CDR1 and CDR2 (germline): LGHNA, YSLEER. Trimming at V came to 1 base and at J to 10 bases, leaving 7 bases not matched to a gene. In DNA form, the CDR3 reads TGCGCCAGCAGCCAAGGGAGCGGGGGGGCGTGGGAGCAGTTCTTC. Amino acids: CASSQGSGGAWEQFF.

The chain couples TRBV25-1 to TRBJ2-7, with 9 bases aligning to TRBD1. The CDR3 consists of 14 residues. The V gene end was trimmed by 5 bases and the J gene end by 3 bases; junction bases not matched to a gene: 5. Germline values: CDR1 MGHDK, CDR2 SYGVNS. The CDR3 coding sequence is TGTGCCAGCAGTAAAGGACAGGGGAACTACGAGCAGTACTTC. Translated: CASSKGQGNYEQYF.

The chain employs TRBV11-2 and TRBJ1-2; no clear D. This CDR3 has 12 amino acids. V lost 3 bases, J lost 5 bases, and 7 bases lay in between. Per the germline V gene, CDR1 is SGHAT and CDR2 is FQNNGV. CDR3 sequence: CASSLVYYGYTF. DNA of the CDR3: TGTGCCAGCAGCTTGGTCTATTATGGCTACACCTTC.

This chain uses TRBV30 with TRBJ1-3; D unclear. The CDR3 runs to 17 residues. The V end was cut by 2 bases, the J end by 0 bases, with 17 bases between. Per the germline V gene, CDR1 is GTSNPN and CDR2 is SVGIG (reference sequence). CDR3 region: CAWSPFRRTSSGNTIYF. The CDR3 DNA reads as TGTGCCTGGAGTCCATTCAGGCGCACCAGCTCTGGAAACACCATATATTTT.

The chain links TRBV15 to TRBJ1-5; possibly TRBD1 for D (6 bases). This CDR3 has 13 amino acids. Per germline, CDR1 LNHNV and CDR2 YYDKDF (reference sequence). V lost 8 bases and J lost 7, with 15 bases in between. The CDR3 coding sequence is TGTGCCACCGGCGCTGGGGGCCTCCAGCCCCAGCATTTT. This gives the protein CATGAGGLQPQHF.

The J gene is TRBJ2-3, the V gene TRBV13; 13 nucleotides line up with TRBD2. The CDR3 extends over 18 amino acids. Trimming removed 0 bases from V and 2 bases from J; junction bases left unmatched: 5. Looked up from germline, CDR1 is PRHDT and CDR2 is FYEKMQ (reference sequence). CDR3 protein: CASSLGRTSGGPTDTQYF. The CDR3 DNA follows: TGTGCCAGCAGCTTAGGCCGGACTAGCGGGGGCCCCACAGATACGCAGTATTTT. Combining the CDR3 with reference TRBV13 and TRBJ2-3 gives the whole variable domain AAGVIQSPRHLIKEKRETATLKCYPIPRHDTVYWYQQGPGQDPQFLISFYEKMQSDKGSIPDRFSAQQFSDYHSELNMSSLELGDSALYFCASSLGRTSGGPTDTQYFGPGTRLTVL.